Listed here are 20 T cell receptor beta chains from one sample, sequenced in a study of blood T cell repertoires in COVID-19. Clones were sequenced by immunoSEQ multiplex PCR, and TCRdb holds only the in-frame ones, with some missing. Of around 99,000 clones in the sample, over 65% were seen once. Sequenced sample: peripheral blood. The origin of the receptors is a woman aged 60 to 75 with acute or convalescent COVID-19.

The V call is TRBV2, the J call TRBJ1-1, with D maybe TRBD1 (5 bases). Germline V CDR1 and CDR2: SNHLY, FYNNEI. V was trimmed by 7 bases and J by 2 bases, leaving 14 bases between them. This CDR3 region has 14 residues. CDR3 in amino acids: CASMIRVGNTEAFF. As DNA, the CDR3 is TGTGCCAGCATGATCAGGGTGGGAAACACTGAAGCTTTCTTT.

This rearrangement joins TRBV3-1 (or the pseudogene TRBV3-2) to TRBJ2-5; D perhaps matches TRBD1 (6 bases). The CDR3 extends over 14 amino acids. From germline, CDR1 is LGHDT and CDR2 YNNKEL (reference sequence). Trimming took off 4 bases at V and 5 bases at J, with 14 bases between the two ends. CDR3 protein: CASSPGPQGETQYF. The CDR3 nucleotides are TGTGCCAGCAGCCCGGGGCCGCAGGGGGAGACCCAGTACTTC.

The rearrangement uses TRBV2 and TRBJ2-1, with a weak D call TRBD2 (6 bases). Per germline, CDR1 SNHLY and CDR2 FYNNEI. V dropped 4 bases and J dropped 0 bases, with 10 bases sitting between them. This CDR3 spans 15 amino acids. As DNA, the CDR3 is TGTGCCAGCAGTGCCCGGGGGAGCTCCTACAATGAGCAGTTCTTC. This encodes CASSARGSSYNEQFF.

V usage is TRBV5-1 and J usage is TRBJ2-6, with a weak D call TRBD1 (6 bases). This CDR3 comprises 17 residues. Germline V gives CDR1 SGHRS, CDR2 YFSETQ. Between the trimmed V and J ends, which lost 6 bases and 0 bases, there was a span of 16 bases. In DNA, the CDR3 is TGCGCCAGCACTCCGGGACAACAGCACTCTGGGGCCAACGTCCTGACTTTC. It encodes CASTPGQQHSGANVLTF.

This clone was detected once. J is TRBJ1-5 and V is TRBV28; 8 bases are shared with TRBD1. Per germline, CDR1 MDHEN and CDR2 SYDVKM. V gave up 3 bases and J gave up 2 bases; unmatched junction bases: 18. This CDR3 has 20 amino acids. CDR3 coding DNA: TGTGCCAGCAGTTTCAACCTTGGGTCCCTAGGACAGGGAGGCAATCAGCCCCAGCATTTT. Translating gives CASSFNLGSLGQGGNQPQHF.

This clone was counted a few times. Other DNA variants within this sample encode the same CDR3. The CDR3 sequence is CSASIAGVYNEQFF. The CDR3 region has the DNA TGCAGTGCTAGTATAGCGGGAGTCTACAATGAGCAGTTCTTC. The rearrangement links TRBV20-1 to TRBJ2-1; TRBD2 matches 9 bases. CDR1 DFQATT and CDR2 SNEGSKA come from the germline V gene (reference sequence). The ends lost 3 bases at V and 3 bases at J; junction bases unmatched: 3. The CDR3 runs to 14 residues.

The chain has TRBV5-1 and TRBJ1-2, with D possibly TRBD1 on 5 matching bases. V was cut by 0 bases and J by 8 bases, with 23 bases left in between. This CDR3 spans 17 amino acids. Germline-derived CDR1 and CDR2 are SGHRS and YFSETQ. Written as DNA, the CDR3 is TGCGCCAGCAGCTTGGCCATCGGGACTCTCCAGTCGGGAGGCTACACCTTC. Amino acid sequence: CASSLAIGTLQSGGYTF. Full variable domain (remainder filled in from reference TRBV5-1 and TRBJ1-2): KAGVTQTPRYLIKTRGQQVTLSCSPISGHRSVSWYQQTPGQGLQFLFEYFSETQRNKGNFPGRFSGRQFSNSRSEMNVSTLELGDSALYLCASSLAIGTLQSGGYTFGSGTRLTVV.

The rearrangement joins TRBV7-2 to TRBJ2-3; D may be TRBD2 (7 bases). V was cut by 5 bases and J by 5 bases, with 17 bases left in between. CDR3 length: 15 residues. From germline, CDR1 is SGHTA and CDR2 FQGNSA. The CDR3 region is CASSPGRGRGDTQYF. The CDR3 DNA sequence: TGTGCCAGCAGCCCCGGGCGGGGGCGAGGAGATACGCAGTATTTT.

The chain has TRBV15 and TRBJ2-7; 9 bases map to TRBD2. V gave up 4 bases and J gave up 3 bases; unmatched junction bases: 7. CDR1 is LNHNV and CDR2 is YYDKDF in the germline V gene (reference sequence). The CDR3 totals 15 residues. The CDR3: CATSTERGAGYEQYF. The CDR3 nucleotides read TGTGCCACCAGCACCGAGCGGGGGGCGGGCTACGAGCAGTACTTC.

This chain uses TRBV6-5 with TRBJ2-7, with TRBD1 identical over 8 bases. CDR3 length equals 13 residues. Trimming took 7 bases from V and 2 from J; bases not matched to a gene: 4. The V gene's germline CDR1 is MNHEY and CDR2 SVGAGI. CDR3 DNA: TGTGCCAGCACTAACAGGGGGGCCTACGAGCAGTACTTC. Encoded protein: CASTNRGAYEQYF.

J is TRBJ1-5 and V is TRBV27, with unresolved D. The CDR3 has 14 amino acids. V was trimmed by 5 bases and J by 4 bases, leaving 12 bases between them. Per germline, CDR1 MNHEY and CDR2 SMNVEV (reference sequence). The CDR3 is CASSPRETNQPQHF. The CDR3 DNA follows: TGTGCCAGCAGTCCCCGGGAGACTAATCAGCCCCAGCATTTT.

The genes are TRBV5-1 and TRBJ2-1; 10 positions match TRBD1. Germline lookup yields CDR1 SGHRS and CDR2 YFSETQ. The J segment lost 4 bases and the V segment lost 4 bases, leaving 5 bases of the junction unmatched. This CDR3 has 15 residues. The CDR3 DNA reads as TGCGCCAGCAGCCCCGGGACAGGGGATTACAATGAGCAGTTCTTC. Translated, it gives CASSPGTGDYNEQFF.

This clone was seen only a few times. CDR3 sequence reads: CASSVSSSAEAFF. The DNA for the CDR3 is TGTGCCAGCAGCGTGAGTTCCTCCGCAGAAGCTTTCTTT. J is TRBJ1-1 and V is TRBV12-3 or TRBV12-4, with unresolved D. Trimming took 6 bases from V and 8 from J, leaving 16 bases between them. CDR3 length: 13 residues.

The genes are TRBV18 and TRBJ1-2; D is undetermined. Looked up from germline, CDR1 is KGHSH and CDR2 is LQKENI. Trimming stripped 1 base from V and 6 bases from J, with 12 bases between. This CDR3 is 14 amino acids long. CDR3 nucleotides: TGTGCCAGCTCACCACGTTCAGACTTCGATGGCTACACCTTC. Encoded protein: CASSPRSDFDGYTF.

The gene calls are TRBV9 and TRBJ2-1; 12 bases agree with TRBD1. There are 17 residues in the CDR3. In germline, CDR1 is SGDLS, CDR2 YYNGEE. The V segment lost 2 bases and the J segment 1 base; nucleotides outside the gene matches: 4. DNA of the CDR3: TGTGCCAGCAGCGTGGGGGACAGGGGGCTTTCCTACAATGAGCAGTTCTTC. It translates to CASSVGDRGLSYNEQFF. Filled out from reference TRBV9 and TRBJ2-1, the complete variable domain reads DSGVTQTPKHLITATGQRVTLRCSPRSGDLSVYWYQQSLDQGLQFLIQYYNGEERAKGNILERFSAQQFPDLHSELNLSSLELGDSALYFCASSVGDRGLSYNEQFFGPGTRLTVL.

The chain has TRBV2 and TRBJ1-4; TRBD1 might be the D (5 bases). The CDR3 totals 14 residues. Germline-derived CDR1 and CDR2 are SNHLY and FYNNEI. V was cut by 3 bases and J by 6 bases, with 11 bases left in between. The CDR3 region has the DNA TGTGCCAGCAGTGACCTTGGGGCGGATGAAAAACTGTTTTTT. Protein product: CASSDLGADEKLFF.

The CDR3 region has the DNA TGCGCCAGCAGCTTCTCCGGGACAGGGGGAGAAAAACTGTTTTTT. Its translation: CASSFSGTGGEKLFF. This chain links TRBV5-1 with TRBJ1-4; 11 bases fit TRBD1. V gave up 2 bases and J gave up 8 bases; unmatched junction bases: 5. This CDR3 has 15 amino acids. Germline CDR1 reads SGHRS; CDR2 reads YFSETQ.

The chain joins TRBV4-1 to TRBJ2-7; 7 nucleotides match TRBD1. This CDR3 is built from 13 residues. CDR1 and CDR2 from the germline V gene are MGHRA and YSYEKL. V shed 5 bases, J shed 5 bases, and the junction held 6 bases outside the gene matches. CDR3 in DNA: TGCGCCAGCAGCGTTACAGGGGTCCACGAGCAGTACTTC. As protein: CASSVTGVHEQYF.

V gene TRBV28 combines with J gene TRBJ1-2; 8 nucleotides align to TRBD1. This CDR3 has 13 amino acids. CDR1 is MDHEN and CDR2 is SYDVKM in the germline V gene. The V segment lost 5 bases and the J segment 6 bases; nucleotides outside the gene matches: 5. CDR3 sequence reads: CASSPQGANGYTF. CDR3 nucleotides: TGTGCCAGCAGTCCCCAGGGGGCGAATGGCTACACCTTC.

The chain has TRBV30 and TRBJ1-5, with a possible D match to TRBD1 (6 bases). CDR3 length: 13 residues. V lost 3 bases and J lost 7, with 13 bases in between. Germline-derived CDR1 and CDR2 are GTSNPN and SVGIG (reference sequence). CDR3 DNA sequence: TGTGCCTGGAGCTTTGACAGGTCCCAGCCCCAGCATTTT. Its protein is CAWSFDRSQPQHF.